A selection of T cell receptor beta chains follows, all from one sample in a study of regulatory T cells in long-lasting Graves disease. Via MiXCR, TCRdb re-called the multiplex PCR reads, giving one row per CDR3 protein. Seen here are roughly 610,000 distinct CDR3 sequences, 15% to 20% observed once, and the top ten hold approximately 20%. The sample also formed part of further work on T cells in Graves' hyperthyroidism and ophthalmopathy.

The specimen comprised peripheral blood mononuclear cells (PBMCs), sampled at new diagnosis, from a patient treated with antithyroid drugs. The receptors stem from a woman aged 25 to 39 with Graves disease. CDR3s include the opening cysteine and the closing phenylalanine or tryptophan. The D gene is left open where the match is weak. Size values are once, few and many counts, or a class for expanded clones, and some rows have none.

TRBV12-3/TRBV12-4	TRBJ2-7	TRBD2	many	TGTGCCAGCAGTCACCGGACTAGCGGTTCCTACGAGCAGTACTTC	CASSHRTSGSYEQYF
TRBV7-9	TRBJ2-1	.	few	TGTGCCAGCAGCTTAGTATCGGGAGAAGACAATGAGCAGTTCTTC	CASSLVSGEDNEQFF
TRBV4-2	TRBJ1-2	.	few	TGTGCCAGCAGCCAACACTCGCCCCACAGGGAGCTGGACTATGGCTACACCTTC	CASSQHSPHRELDYGYTF
TRBV20-1	TRBJ2-7	.	few	TGCAGTGCTCCCGACAGAAATGTCTACGAGCAGTACTTC	CSAPDRNVYEQYF
TRBV2	TRBJ2-3	.	many	TGTGCCAGCAGACAGAGACAGGGCACAGATACGCAGTATTTT	CASRQRQGTDTQYF
TRBV2	TRBJ1-4	TRBD1	many	TGTGCCAGCAGTGATAGTGGAGGGGGCGAAAAACTGTTTTTT	CASSDSGGGEKLFF
TRBV10-3	TRBJ2-3	.	many	TGTGCCATCAGTGAAGGCGCAGATACGCAGTATTTT	CAISEGADTQYF
TRBV5-1	TRBJ1-3	TRBD1	few	TGCGCCAGCAGCCTACAGGGGGTTACTGGAAACACCATATATTTT	CASSLQGVTGNTIYF
TRBV28	TRBJ2-7	TRBD1	many	TGTGCCAGCAGGGGAAGGGGGCTAGAGGAGCAGTACTTC	CASRGRGLEEQYF
TRBV7-3	TRBJ2-2	.	many	TGTGCCAGCAGCTTACCTCCCGGCGTAGAACTGTTTTTT	CASSLPPGVELFF
TRBV7-9	TRBJ1-1	.	.	TGTGCCAGCAACTTAGGTACAGGAGGCACTGAAGCTTTCTTT	CASNLGTGGTEAFF
TRBV6-2/TRBV6-3	TRBJ1-2	TRBD1	many	TGTGCCAGCAGTCGGACAGGGGTGAGCTATGGCTACACCTTC	CASSRTGVSYGYTF
TRBV10-3	TRBJ1-3	.	.	TGTGCCTCGGGCAAGGGAACTGGAAACACCATATATTTT	CASGKGTGNTIYF
TRBV12-3/TRBV12-4	TRBJ1-6	.	.	TGTGCCAGCAGAAAGGGGGTCGAGGATTCACCCCTCCACTTT	CASRKGVEDSPLHF
TRBV6-5	TRBJ1-1	.	.	TGTGCCAGCAGTTACGTCGGACGGGCTTTCTTT	CASSYVGRAFF
TRBV6-1	TRBJ2-7	TRBD2	.	TGTGCCAGTACTAGCGTATCCTACGAGCAGTACTTC	CASTSVSYEQYF
TRBV6-2/TRBV6-3	TRBJ2-1	.	few	TGTGCCACCCAGCGGCCGGGGACAAGGCAGTTCTTC	CATQRPGTRQFF
TRBV6-5	TRBJ2-3	TRBD2	many	TGTGCCAGCAGTTACACTAGCGGGAGCACAGATACGCAGTATTTT	CASSYTSGSTDTQYF
TRBV20-1	TRBJ1-5	.	many	TGCAGTGCTAGAGGGGGCCTGGGCGGTCAGCCCCAGCATTTT	CSARGGLGGQPQHF
TRBV6-1	TRBJ1-6	.	few	TGTGCCACCTCGGTGGCAGTCAAAGGGTCACCCCTCCACTTT	CATSVAVKGSPLHF
TRBV7-9	TRBJ2-3	TRBD2	.	TGTGCCAGCAGCTACCTAGCGGGAACGGGGTCAAATACGCAGTATTTT	CASSYLAGTGSNTQYF
TRBV29-1	TRBJ2-7	.	.	TGCAGCGTGCGGGAAAAAGGGTTTTCCGGGAACTACGAGCAGTACTTC	CSVREKGFSGNYEQYF
TRBV18	TRBJ1-5	TRBD1	.	TGTGCCAGCTCAGATCGGACAGGGGGTCAGCCCCAGCATTTT	CASSDRTGGQPQHF
TRBV19	TRBJ2-2	TRBD1	many	TGTGCCAGTAGACCCAGCCGGGACAGTCGTACCGGGGAGCTGTTTTTT	CASRPSRDSRTGELFF
TRBV25-1	TRBJ1-2	.	many	TGTGCCAGCAACAAAATCAGGGGTAACTATGGCTACACCTTC	CASNKIRGNYGYTF
TRBV28	TRBJ2-1	TRBD2	many	TGTGCCAGCAGTTTGGTTAAAATAGCGGGACCCTACAATGAGCAGTTCTTC	CASSLVKIAGPYNEQFF
TRBV7-9	TRBJ2-3	.	many	TGTGCCAGCAGCGAGTGGGTCACAGATACGCAGTATTTT	CASSEWVTDTQYF
TRBV7-2	TRBJ2-5	TRBD1	few	TGTGCCAGCAGCTTAGCCTCCGGGACAGGGAAAGAGACCCAGTACTTC	CASSLASGTGKETQYF
TRBV24-1	TRBJ2-5	.	many	TGTGCCACCAGATTTAAAGAGACCCAGTACTTC	CATRFKETQYF
TRBV20-1	TRBJ1-5	TRBD1	.	TGCAGTGCTAGGGGACAGTTAGATTATAGCAATCAGCCCCAGCATTTT	CSARGQLDYSNQPQHF
TRBV5-1	TRBJ2-7	TRBD2	few	TGCGCCAGCAGCTTGGAGACTAGCGGGCGGAGCTCCTACGAGCAGTACTTC	CASSLETSGRSSYEQYF
TRBV19	TRBJ2-6	.	once	TGTGCCAGTAGTATGTTAATCTCTGGGGCCAACGTCCTGACTTTC	CASSMLISGANVLTF
TRBV30	TRBJ1-1	.	many	TGTGCCTGGACGCTGATCACTGAAGCTTTCTTT	CAWTLITEAFF
TRBV29-1	TRBJ2-1	.	few	TGCAGCGTTGGGGCGGGTCATGAGCAGTTCTTC	CSVGAGHEQFF
TRBV3-1	TRBJ1-2	.	few	TGTGCCAGCAGCCCTGCTGGGTCGGGCTACACCTTC	CASSPAGSGYTF
TRBV5-1	TRBJ1-1	TRBD1	many	TGCGCCAGCATGGGACAGCTTACCACTGAAGCTTTCTTT	CASMGQLTTEAFF
TRBV5-6	TRBJ1-1	TRBD1	.	TGTGCCAGCACCCACAGGGGGAACACTGAAGCTTTCTTT	CASTHRGNTEAFF
TRBV10-3	TRBJ2-2	.	few	TGTGCCATCAGTCCTCCAGCCGGGGAGCTGTTTTTT	CAISPPAGELFF
TRBV5-1	TRBJ1-1	.	few	TGCGCCAGCAGCGGGTCCGTGTCCCAGAACACTGAAGCTTTCTTT	CASSGSVSQNTEAFF
TRBV9	TRBJ1-2	TRBD1	.	TGTGCCAGCACCCGACAGGGGGCTGGCTATGGCTACACCTTC	CASTRQGAGYGYTF
TRBV11-2	TRBJ1-1	.	many	TGTGCCAGCAGCTCCTGGGGAGGAAGCTCTCCCATGAACACTGAAGCTTTCTTT	CASSSWGGSSPMNTEAFF
TRBV11-2	TRBJ2-1	TRBD2	many	TGTGCCAGCAGTCTCGGACTAGCGGGAGGTGAGCAGTTCTTC	CASSLGLAGGEQFF
TRBV6-2/TRBV6-3	TRBJ2-3	TRBD2	many	TGTGCCAGCAGTCAAACGAGCGGGGGGAACACAGATACGCAGTATTTT	CASSQTSGGNTDTQYF
TRBV13	TRBJ2-7	.	many	TGTGCCAGCAGCTTAGCAGGGGAGGTCTACGAGCAGTACTTC	CASSLAGEVYEQYF
TRBV20-1	TRBJ2-5	.	few	TGCAGTGCTGTTAGGAGAGGCGAGACCCAGTACTTC	CSAVRRGETQYF
TRBV6-2/TRBV6-3	TRBJ2-7	.	.	TGTGCCAGCAGTGCCAGGGGTTCCCTCTCCTACGAGCAGTACTTC	CASSARGSLSYEQYF
TRBV6-1	TRBJ1-4	TRBD1	many	TGTGCCAGCAGCGCTACCGGGACAGGGAATGAAAAACTGTTTTTT	CASSATGTGNEKLFF
TRBV12-3/TRBV12-4	TRBJ2-1	.	few	TGTGCCAGCAGTTTCACACTACATGAGCAGTTCTTC	CASSFTLHEQFF
TRBV5-6	TRBJ2-7	TRBD1	.	TGTGCCAGCAGCTTTGGACAGGGGGCATGGGAGCAGTACTTC	CASSFGQGAWEQYF
TRBV28	TRBJ2-2	.	.	TGTGCCAGCAGTTTTTCCAGGCGCACTAACCCTCCCGGGGAGCTGTTTTTT	CASSFSRRTNPPGELFF
TRBV3-1	TRBJ2-7	.	few	TGTGCCAGCAGCCCTATCCCTAAGACAGGCCACTACGAGCAGTACTTC	CASSPIPKTGHYEQYF
TRBV20-1	TRBJ1-1	TRBD1	.	TGCAGTGCTAGAGGGTTAGGGGGCAACACTGAAGCTTTCTTT	CSARGLGGNTEAFF
TRBV12-3/TRBV12-4	TRBJ2-1	.	few	TGTGCCAGCAGTTTAAACCCCCTGGACGAAAACCGCAATGAGCAGTTCTTC	CASSLNPLDENRNEQFF
TRBV14	TRBJ2-1	.	few	TGTGCCAGCAGCCAAGAGGCGTGGTACCAAGACAATGAGCAGTTCTTC	CASSQEAWYQDNEQFF
TRBV28	TRBJ2-1	.	many	TGTGCCAGCAGTTTACCGCGGACAGCTTACAATGAGCAGTTCTTC	CASSLPRTAYNEQFF
TRBV27	TRBJ1-2	.	many	TGTGCCAGCAGTTGGGGCCAGAGTAACTATGGCTACACCTTC	CASSWGQSNYGYTF